These 29 T cell receptor beta chains originate from one sample sequenced in a study of shared clonotypes between healthy human individuals. Profiling relied on immunoSEQ multiplex PCR, and the TCRdb table lists in-frame clones only, not all of them. The sample consists of over a million clones, roughly 96% of them appearing once. The sample was naive CD4+ T cells sorted from blood. The sample's subset: CD45RA+ positively selected. The receptors shown here come from a man aged 25-40 years in good health.

This clone showed up just once. V usage is TRBV11-2 and J usage is TRBJ2-1; D gene unclear. Germline V lookup: CDR1 SGHAT, CDR2 FQNNGV. V lost 5 bases, J lost 11 bases, and 13 bases lay in between. The CDR3 has 12 amino acids. CDR3 in amino acids: CASSAWTEQQFF. The CDR3 DNA is TGTGCCAGCAGCGCCTGGACGGAGCAGCAGTTCTTC.

The chain is built from TRBV28 and TRBJ1-2, with D tentatively TRBD1 (6 bases). Germline CDR1 reads MDHEN; CDR2 reads SYDVKM. V shed 4 bases and J shed 4 bases, with 10 bases lying between them. The CDR3 totals 13 residues. CDR3 sequence reads: CASSSGVPYGYTF. CDR3 nucleotides: TGTGCCAGCAGTTCAGGGGTCCCCTATGGCTACACCTTC.

The chain uses TRBV6-5 and TRBJ1-5; 7 nucleotides match TRBD1. The CDR3 totals 15 residues. Germline assignment: CDR1 MNHEY and CDR2 SVGAGI. After removal of 6 bases from V and 7 bases from J, the junction contained 12 bases not matched to a gene. Written as DNA, the CDR3 is TGTGCCAGCAGCCGTCGACAGGGTCTAGGACAGCCCCAGCATTTT. It is translated as CASSRRQGLGQPQHF.

The chain couples TRBV20-1 to TRBJ1-1, with D unclear. V lost 3 bases to trimming and J lost 8 bases, with 10 bases between them. Germline loops: CDR1 DFQATT, CDR2 SNEGSKA (reference sequence). The CDR3 runs to 11 residues. The CDR3 DNA follows: TGCAGTGCTAGCACTGGTCTCGAAGCTTTCTTT. Its translation is CSASTGLEAFF.

V gene TRBV5-1 combines with J gene TRBJ2-4, with a possible D match to TRBD2 (7 bases). The length of the CDR3 is 16 residues. Deletions cut 1 base from V and 6 bases from J, with 17 bases between. Germline CDR1 SGHRS, CDR2 YFSETQ. CDR3 in amino acids: CASSLTLARGGNIQYF. CDR3 DNA: TGCGCCAGCAGCTTGACACTAGCGCGAGGGGGAAACATTCAGTACTTC.

The CDR3, as DNA: TGTGCCAGCAGCTACAAGGGACTAGCGGCAAATGAGCAGTTCTTC. This gives the protein CASSYKGLAANEQFF. The V call is TRBV7-9, the J call TRBJ2-1, with 11 bases identical to TRBD2. The CDR3 totals 15 residues. From germline, CDR1 is SEHNR and CDR2 FQNEAQ (reference sequence). V was pared by 4 bases and J by 7 bases, with 6 bases of the junction left unmatched. The entire variable domain, with the rest obtained from reference TRBV7-9 and TRBJ2-1, is as follows: DTGVSQNPRHKITKRGQNVTFRCDPISEHNRLYWYRQTLGQGPEFLTYFQNEAQLEKSRLLSDRFSAERPKGSFSTLEIQRTEQGDSAMYLCASSYKGLAANEQFFGPGTRLTVL.

V usage is TRBV9 and J usage is TRBJ1-1; tentatively, D is TRBD1 (5 bases). V lost 0 bases to trimming and J lost 9 bases, with 15 bases between them. The CDR3 is made up of 14 amino acids. Per germline, CDR1 SGDLS and CDR2 YYNGEE. CDR3 in DNA: TGTGCCAGCAGCGTAGGACAGTCAAGCGTGAAAGCTTTCTTT. Encoded protein: CASSVGQSSVKAFF.

This rearrangement joins TRBV5-1 to TRBJ1-2; TRBD1 matches 7 bases. V was pared by 2 bases and J by 7 bases, with 5 bases of the junction left unmatched. CDR1 and CDR2 (germline): SGHRS, YFSETQ. This CDR3 region has 13 residues. In DNA, the CDR3 is TGCGCCAGCAGCTTAGAGACAGGGAGTGGCTACACCTTC. This encodes CASSLETGSGYTF.

As regards this clone: The same CDR3 is also encoded by other DNA sequences in this sample. V is TRBV15 and J is TRBJ2-5; a weak D match, TRBD2 (6 bases). Germline V lookup: CDR1 LNHNV, CDR2 YYDKDF (reference sequence). The CDR3 loop spans 14 amino acids. With 0 bases removed from V and 5 bases from J, the gap between germline ends came to 10 bases. The CDR3 here is CATSRDLSGETQYF. The DNA for the CDR3 is TGTGCCACCAGCAGAGATCTAAGCGGGGAGACCCAGTACTTC. Full variable domain (outside the CDR3, taken from reference TRBV15 and TRBJ2-5): DAMVIQNPRYQVTQFGKPVTLSCSQTLNHNVMYWYQQKSSQAPKLLFHYYDKDFNNEADTPDNFQSRRPNTSFCFLDIRSPGLGDTAMYLCATSRDLSGETQYFGPGTRLLVL.

The CDR3 here is CAAAPLSKPQHF. The CDR3 DNA reads as TGTGCCGCAGCCCCCCTATCGAAGCCCCAGCATTTT. The V gene is TRBV28, the J gene TRBJ1-5; D unclear. The CDR3 has 12 amino acids. From germline, CDR1 is MDHEN and CDR2 SYDVKM. V dropped 11 bases and J dropped 8 bases, with 16 bases sitting between them. Full variable domain (outside the CDR3, taken from reference TRBV28 and TRBJ1-5): DVKVTQSSRYLVKRTGEKVFLECVQDMDHENMFWYRQDPGLGLRLIYFSYDVKMKEKGDIPEGYSVSREKKERFSLILESASTNQTSMYLCAAAPLSKPQHFGDGTRLSIL.

J is TRBJ2-1 and V is TRBV9, with 14 nucleotides matching TRBD2. With 4 bases clipped from V and 6 bases from J, the junction kept 12 bases outside the gene matches. The CDR3 runs 18 residues. Germline V gene sequence: CDR1 SGDLS, CDR2 YYNGEE. CDR3 nucleotide sequence: TGTGCCAGCAGCCCGGGGACTAGCGGGAGACTGTTTAGCAATGAGCAGTTCTTC. Amino acids: CASSPGTSGRLFSNEQFF.

The rearrangement uses TRBV11-3 and TRBJ2-3, with D possibly TRBD2 on 6 matching bases. The CDR3 is 16 amino acids. The V gene's germline CDR1 is SGHNT and CDR2 YENEEA. Deletions cut 5 bases from V and 1 base from J, with 16 bases between. The CDR3 spells CASSPRGAQGTDTQYF. As DNA, the CDR3 is TGTGCCAGCAGCCCCCGCGGGGCGCAGGGCACAGATACGCAGTATTTT. The full variable domain, completed using reference TRBV11-3 and TRBJ2-3, is EAGVVQSPRYKIIEKKQPVAFWCNPISGHNTLYWYLQNLGQGPELLIRYENEEAVDDSQLPKDRFSAERLKGVDSTLKIQPAELGDSAVYLCASSPRGAQGTDTQYFGPGTRLTVL.

Concerning this clone itself: The same CDR3 also results from other DNA sequences found in this sample. The chain uses TRBV9 and TRBJ1-3, with D uncertain. CDR3 size: 14 residues. The ends were cut back, 0 bases at V and 1 base at J, with 5 bases in the middle. CDR1 is SGDLS, CDR2 YYNGEE, per germline. DNA for the CDR3: TGTGCCAGCAGCGTAGAGTCTTCTGGAAACACCATATATTTT. Its translation is CASSVESSGNTIYF.

The chain joins TRBV30 to TRBJ2-7, with a possible D match to TRBD1 (5 bases). Germline V gene data show CDR1 as GTSNPN and CDR2 as SVGIG (reference sequence). The CDR3 spans 11 residues. Trimming took 4 bases from V and 9 from J, leaving 13 bases between them. The CDR3 DNA reads as TGTGCCTGGATAGGCAGGGAAGGGCAGTACTTC. Amino acid sequence: CAWIGREGQYF.

The rearrangement joins TRBV19 to TRBJ2-1; 11 nucleotides agree with TRBD2. The trim removed 3 bases at V and 4 bases at J, leaving 5 bases unmatched. The CDR3 runs 16 residues. Germline-derived CDR1 and CDR2 are LNHDA and SQIVND (reference sequence). Here the CDR3 reads CASSIVLAGGYNEQFF. In nucleotides, the CDR3 is TGTGCCAGTAGTATCGTCCTAGCGGGAGGTTACAATGAGCAGTTCTTC.

The genes are TRBV10-3 and TRBJ2-7; 14 nucleotides match TRBD2. This CDR3 comprises 15 residues. V lost 4 bases to trimming and J lost 2 bases; unmatched junction nucleotides: 1. Per the germline V gene, CDR1 is ENHRY and CDR2 is SYGVKD. CDR3: CAISGGLAGAYEQYF. The CDR3 DNA reads as TGTGCCATCAGTGGGGGACTAGCGGGAGCCTACGAGCAGTACTTC.

As concerns this clone: The identical CDR3 is also encoded by other nucleotide sequences in the sample. The chain is built from TRBV29-1 and TRBJ1-5; D not resolved. With 4 bases removed from V and 1 base from J, the gap between germline ends came to 5 bases. The CDR3 runs 12 residues. The germline gives CDR1 SQVTM, CDR2 ANQGSEA. The CDR3 sequence is CSVGGSNQPQHF. The DNA for the CDR3 is TGCAGCGTTGGGGGAAGCAATCAGCCCCAGCATTTT. The full variable domain, rest sourced from reference TRBV29-1 and TRBJ1-5, is SAVISQKPSRDICQRGTSLTIQCQVDSQVTMMFWYRQQPGQSLTLIATANQGSEATYESGFVIDKFPISRPNLTFSTLTVSNMSPEDSSIYLCSVGGSNQPQHFGDGTRLSIL.

V gene TRBV7-9 combines with J gene TRBJ1-1; 7 bases are a match to TRBD1. The germline CDR1 and CDR2 sequences are SEHNR and FQNEAQ (reference sequence). V lost 5 bases to trimming and J lost 1 base; unmatched junction nucleotides: 7. This CDR3 has 15 residues. This chain's CDR3 is CASSPGTAPNTEAFF. CDR3 nucleotide sequence: TGTGCCAGCAGCCCCGGGACAGCTCCGAACACTGAAGCTTTCTTT.

The rearrangement links TRBV7-8 to TRBJ2-7; no clear D. V lost 5 bases, J lost 2 bases, and 16 bases lay in between. CDR1 SGHVS and CDR2 FQNEAQ come from the germline V gene. The CDR3 sequence is 15 residues long. The CDR3 DNA reads as TGTGCCAGCAGCGAACCAACCCGGCGACCCTACGAGCAGTACTTC. Its translation is CASSEPTRRPYEQYF.

The chain combines TRBV2 with TRBJ2-7; 7 bases are shared with TRBD1. The CDR3 contains 11 residues. The germline V gene has CDR1 SNHLY and CDR2 FYNNEI. With V trimmed by 6 bases and J by 6 bases, 2 bases remained unmatched. CDR3 in amino acids: CASSGDSEQYF. CDR3 sequence (DNA): TGTGCCAGCAGCGGGGACAGCGAGCAGTACTTC. The variable domain in full, with the rest retrieved from reference TRBV2 and TRBJ2-7, is EPEVTQTPSHQVTQMGQEVILRCVPISNHLYFYWYRQILGQKVEFLVSFYNNEISEKSEIFDDQFSVERPDGSNFTLKIRSTKLEDSAMYFCASSGDSEQYFGPGTRLTVT.

This clone was detected once. V gene TRBV5-1 combines with J gene TRBJ2-1; 7 positions match TRBD1. Losses at the gene ends were 3 bases for V and 6 bases for J; bases not matched to a gene: 12. Germline V gene lookup returns CDR1 SGHRS and CDR2 YFSETQ. The CDR3 runs to 16 residues. The CDR3 coding sequence is TGCGCCAGCAGCTGGGGGACAGCTTCAGGGTCCAATGAGCAGTTCTTC. Its protein is CASSWGTASGSNEQFF. The full variable domain, with the rest looked up from reference TRBV5-1 and TRBJ2-1, is KAGVTQTPRYLIKTRGQQVTLSCSPISGHRSVSWYQQTPGQGLQFLFEYFSETQRNKGNFPGRFSGRQFSNSRSEMNVSTLELGDSALYLCASSWGTASGSNEQFFGPGTRLTVL.

The chain recombines TRBV7-6 with TRBJ2-1; 9 bases map to TRBD1. CDR1 is SGHVS, CDR2 FNYEAQ, per germline. Trimming at V came to 5 bases and at J to 3 bases, leaving 14 bases not matched to a gene. The CDR3 runs to 18 residues. The CDR3 nucleotides read TGTGCCAGCAGCAACCGGGACAGGGACCCTAGAAACTACAATGAGCAGTTCTTC. Translation gives CASSNRDRDPRNYNEQFF.

This sequence joins TRBV7-6 and TRBJ1-1, with D unresolved. Trimming left V 3 bases short and J 1 base short, with 9 bases between. Per the germline V gene, CDR1 is SGHVS and CDR2 is FNYEAQ. This CDR3 has 14 residues. Here the CDR3 DNA reads TGTGCCAGCAGCTTCACGGACGGGAACACTGAAGCTTTCTTT. This encodes CASSFTDGNTEAFF.

The chain carries TRBV6-1 and TRBJ1-1; D is unresolved. Trimming removed 10 bases from V and 2 bases from J, with 14 bases in between. This CDR3 spans 13 amino acids. Germline CDR1 and CDR2: MNHNS and SASEGT. The DNA of the CDR3 is TGTGCCACTAGGGAGATAAGTAACACTGAAGCTTTCTTT. Residues: CATREISNTEAFF.

The V call is TRBV30, the J call TRBJ2-2; D gene uncertain. V dropped 4 bases and J dropped 4 bases, with 10 bases sitting between them. This CDR3 has 13 residues. Germline V gene lookup returns CDR1 GTSNPN and CDR2 SVGIG (reference sequence). The CDR3 bases are TGTGCCTGGACCCGTACCCCCACCGGGGAGCTGTTTTTT. This translates into CAWTRTPTGELFF.

The chain employs TRBV30 and TRBJ1-5, with D uncertain. Germline CDR1 GTSNPN, CDR2 SVGIG (reference sequence). The ends were cut back, 2 bases at V and 4 bases at J, with 9 bases in the middle. This CDR3 spans 13 amino acids. CDR3 amino acids: CAWSKKDNQPQHF. DNA for the CDR3: TGTGCCTGGAGTAAAAAGGATAATCAGCCCCAGCATTTT.

V is TRBV19 and J is TRBJ1-5; 7 nucleotides line up with TRBD1. In germline, CDR1 is LNHDA, CDR2 SQIVND (reference sequence). The trim removed 7 bases at V and 4 bases at J, leaving 7 bases unmatched. The CDR3 spans 14 residues. CDR3 DNA sequence: TGTGCCAGTAAGGAGGGACAGCAAAATCAGCCCCAGCATTTT. It translates to CASKEGQQNQPQHF.

The chain is built from TRBV28 and TRBJ2-1, with D perhaps TRBD1 or TRBD2 (5 bases each). Per germline, CDR1 MDHEN and CDR2 SYDVKM. This CDR3 is built from 14 residues. V was clipped by 6 bases and J by 0 bases, with 9 bases between them. For the CDR3, the DNA is TGTGCCAGCAGAAAGGGGAGCTCCTACAATGAGCAGTTCTTC. It encodes CASRKGSSYNEQFF.

J is TRBJ2-6 and V is TRBV28; D remains ambiguous. The CDR3 length is 16 residues. Per the germline V gene, CDR1 is MDHEN and CDR2 is SYDVKM. Deletions cut 3 bases from V and 1 base from J, with 10 bases between. The CDR3 loop is CASSLYPISGANVLTF. The CDR3, as DNA: TGTGCCAGCAGTTTGTACCCGATTTCTGGGGCCAACGTCCTGACTTTC.